What follows are 4 T cell receptor beta chains derived from one specimen sequenced in a study of blood T cell repertoires in COVID-19. Sequencing was performed with immunoSEQ multiplex PCR; in TCRdb, only in-frame clones are kept and a portion is missing. The sample yields 25,000 to 30,000 clones, roughly 80% seen once. Sample: peripheral blood. The receptors come from a man in his fifties with active or convalescent COVID-19.

The chain carries TRBV27 and TRBJ2-4; a weak D match, TRBD1 (5 bases). The CDR3 runs 11 residues. CDR1 and CDR2 (germline): MNHEY, SMNVEV (reference sequence). Between the trimmed V and J ends, which lost 3 bases and 15 bases, there was a span of 12 bases. The CDR3 loop reads CASSFADRWYF. The CDR3 DNA follows: TGTGCCAGCAGTTTCGCCGACAGATGGTACTTC.

This rearrangement joins TRBV20-1 to TRBJ1-6; 9 nucleotides line up with TRBD1. Germline V gene data show CDR1 as DFQATT and CDR2 as SNEGSKA (reference sequence). V trimming: 6 bases; J trimming: 9 bases; junction bases outside the gene matches: 12. This CDR3 has 15 amino acids. The CDR3 DNA is TGCAGTGCCAGTACGGGACAGGGTCACGGTTCACCCCTCCACTTT. Residues: CSASTGQGHGSPLHF.

This clone appeared a single time. The chain joins TRBV6-6 to TRBJ2-1; D remains unclear. The germline CDR1 and CDR2 sequences are MNHNY and SVGAGI (reference sequence). V was trimmed by 7 bases and J by 4 bases, leaving 5 bases between them. The CDR3 sequence is 11 residues long. CDR3 residues: CASTEYNEQFF. The CDR3 DNA reads as TGTGCCAGCACAGAATACAATGAGCAGTTCTTC.

The chain couples TRBV6-5 to TRBJ1-1, with D unresolved. V lost 4 bases, J lost 1 base, and 10 bases lay in between. Germline V gene sequence: CDR1 MNHEY, CDR2 SVGAGI. The CDR3 is 14 amino acids. In DNA form, the CDR3 reads TGTGCCAGCAGTTCCAACTCAGGGAACACTGAAGCTTTCTTT. This gives the protein CASSSNSGNTEAFF.